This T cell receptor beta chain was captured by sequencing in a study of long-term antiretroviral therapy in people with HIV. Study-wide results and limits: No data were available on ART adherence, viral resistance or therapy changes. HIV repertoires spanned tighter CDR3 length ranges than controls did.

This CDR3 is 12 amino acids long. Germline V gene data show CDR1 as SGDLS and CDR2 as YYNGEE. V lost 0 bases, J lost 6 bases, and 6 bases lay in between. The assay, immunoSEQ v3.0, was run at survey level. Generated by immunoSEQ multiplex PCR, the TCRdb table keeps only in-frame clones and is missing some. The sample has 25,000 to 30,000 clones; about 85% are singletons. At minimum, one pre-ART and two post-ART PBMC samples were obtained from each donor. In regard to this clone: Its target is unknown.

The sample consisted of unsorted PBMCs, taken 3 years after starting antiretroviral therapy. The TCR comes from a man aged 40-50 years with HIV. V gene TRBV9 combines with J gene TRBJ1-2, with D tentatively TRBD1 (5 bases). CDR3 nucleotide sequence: TGTGCCAGCAGCGTAGAAGGGGATGGCTACACCTTC. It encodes CASSVEGDGYTF.